This TCR beta chain was documented in a study of Ad26.COV2.S vaccination and SARS-CoV-2 variants. Study details: Doses of Ad26.COV2.S were injected into muscle once or twice, 56 days apart. Findings and limits, study-wide: In TCR breadth and depth analyses, total T cell responses may have been underestimated. Participants in the vaccine arm had higher spike-specific TCR breadth; placebo recipients had lower.

The treatment here: about 20 received Ad26.COV2.S at low or high dose, single or two shots; roughly five received placebo; per-sample allocation not given. Sampling happened 63 days after the first vaccine or placebo injection. Repertoires were generated with immunoSEQ multiplex PCR, while TCRdb's copy carries only in-frame clones and drops some. The profile covers about 350,000 clones, with about 87% appearing a single time and around 6.1% taken by the ten largest. Regarding this clone: The antigen remains undetermined.

V dropped 2 bases and J dropped 0 bases, with 16 bases sitting between them. This CDR3 is 17 amino acids long. The V gene's germline CDR1 is KGHSH and CDR2 LQKENI. The rearrangement joins TRBV18 to TRBJ1-1; unclear D gene. This sequence was found in a person between 18 and 60 years old who received the Ad26.COV2.S COVID-19 vaccine or a placebo. Sample: peripheral blood, taken in a trial of Ad26.COV2.S vaccine versus placebo. The CDR3 DNA follows: TGTGCCAGCTCACCAAGCCAGGCAACTCCATTGAACACTGAAGCTTTCTTT. Its translation is CASSPSQATPLNTEAFF. Using reference TRBV18 and TRBJ1-1 for the parts outside the CDR3, the full variable domain is NAGVMQNPRHLVRRRGQEARLRCSPMKGHSHVYWYRQLPEEGLKFMVYLQKENIIDESGMPKERFSAEFPKEGPSILRIQQVVRGDSAAYFCASSPSQATPLNTEAFFGQGTRLTVV.